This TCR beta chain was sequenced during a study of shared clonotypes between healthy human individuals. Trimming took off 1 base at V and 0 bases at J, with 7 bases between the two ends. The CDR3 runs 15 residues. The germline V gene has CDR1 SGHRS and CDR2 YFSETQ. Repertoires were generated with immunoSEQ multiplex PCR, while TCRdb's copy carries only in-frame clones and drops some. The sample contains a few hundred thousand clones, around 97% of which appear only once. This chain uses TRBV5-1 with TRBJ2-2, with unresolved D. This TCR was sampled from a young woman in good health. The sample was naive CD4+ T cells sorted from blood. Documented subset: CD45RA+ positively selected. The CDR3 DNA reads TGCGCCAGCAGCTTGACAGTCTCGAACACCGGGGAGCTGTTTTTT. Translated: CASSLTVSNTGELFF.